This T cell receptor beta chain was recovered during a study of identical twins. TCRdb fed the 5' RACE reads into MiXCR, producing one record per CDR3 protein. The sample carries about 190,000 distinct CDR3 sequences, about 16% recorded once. This clonotype was counted between two and nine times. The CDR3 sequence is 16 residues long. The germline CDR1 and CDR2 sequences are SGHDT and YYEEEE. V was pared by 0 bases and J by 5 bases, with 6 bases of the junction left unmatched. Another study also made use of these data, one on T cells expressing NK-cell markers. This second study notes: One observes that, in several donors, these clonotypes were also the leading ones within the CD3+CD56-NKG2C+ fraction.

The TCR was taken from a woman younger than 35 in good health. The chain has TRBV5-6 and TRBJ2-7; 12 positions agree with TRBD1. Specimen: CD8+ T cells sorted from blood. The CDR3 sequence is CASSLVGTGGWDEQYF. The CDR3 DNA follows: TGTGCCAGCAGCTTGGTCGGGACAGGGGGCTGGGACGAGCAGTACTTC.